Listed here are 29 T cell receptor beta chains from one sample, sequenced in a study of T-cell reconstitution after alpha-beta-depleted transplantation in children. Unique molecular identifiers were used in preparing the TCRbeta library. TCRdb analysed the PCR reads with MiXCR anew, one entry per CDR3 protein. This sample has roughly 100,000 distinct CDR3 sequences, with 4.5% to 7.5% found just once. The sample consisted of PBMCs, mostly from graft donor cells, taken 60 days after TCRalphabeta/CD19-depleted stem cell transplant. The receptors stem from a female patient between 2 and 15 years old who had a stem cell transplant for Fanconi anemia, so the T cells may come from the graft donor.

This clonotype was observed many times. The CDR3, as DNA: TGTGCCAGCAAATGGGGTAGCGGCAATGAGCAGTTCTTC. Protein: CASKWGSGNEQFF. The chain is built from TRBV28 and TRBJ2-1, with TRBD2 as a possible D gene (6 bases). The CDR3 loop spans 13 amino acids. Deletions cut 7 bases from V and 6 bases from J, with 13 bases between. From germline, CDR1 is MDHEN and CDR2 SYDVKM. The variable domain in full, with the rest retrieved from reference TRBV28 and TRBJ2-1, is DVKVTQSSRYLVKRTGEKVFLECVQDMDHENMFWYRQDPGLGLRLIYFSYDVKMKEKGDIPEGYSVSREKKERFSLILESASTNQTSMYLCASKWGSGNEQFFGPGTRLTVL.

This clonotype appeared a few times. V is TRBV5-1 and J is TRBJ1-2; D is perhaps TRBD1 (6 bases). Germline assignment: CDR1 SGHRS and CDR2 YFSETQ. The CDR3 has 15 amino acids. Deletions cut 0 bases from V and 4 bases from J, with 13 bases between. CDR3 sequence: CASSLDGGVGYGYTF. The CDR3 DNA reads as TGCGCCAGCAGCTTGGACGGGGGCGTAGGCTATGGCTACACCTTC. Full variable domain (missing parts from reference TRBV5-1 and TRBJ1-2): KAGVTQTPRYLIKTRGQQVTLSCSPISGHRSVSWYQQTPGQGLQFLFEYFSETQRNKGNFPGRFSGRQFSNSRSEMNVSTLELGDSALYLCASSLDGGVGYGYTFGSGTRLTVV.

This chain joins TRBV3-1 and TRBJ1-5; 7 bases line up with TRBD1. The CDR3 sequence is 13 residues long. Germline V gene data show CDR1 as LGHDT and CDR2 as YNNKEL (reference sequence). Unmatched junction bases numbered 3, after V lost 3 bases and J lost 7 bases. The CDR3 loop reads CASSQGQFQPQHF. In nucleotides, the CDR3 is TGTGCCAGCAGCCAGGGACAGTTCCAGCCCCAGCATTTT.

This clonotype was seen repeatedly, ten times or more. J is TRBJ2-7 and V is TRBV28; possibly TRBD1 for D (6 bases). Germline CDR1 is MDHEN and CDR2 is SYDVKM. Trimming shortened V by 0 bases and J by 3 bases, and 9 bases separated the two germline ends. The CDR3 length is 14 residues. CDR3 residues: CASSLWAGDYEQYF. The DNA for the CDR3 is TGTGCCAGCAGTTTATGGGCAGGGGACTACGAGCAGTACTTC.

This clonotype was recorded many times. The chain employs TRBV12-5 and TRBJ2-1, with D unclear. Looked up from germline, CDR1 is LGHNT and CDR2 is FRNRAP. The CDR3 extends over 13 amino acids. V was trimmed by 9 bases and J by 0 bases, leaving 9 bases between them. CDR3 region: CASSLSSYNEQFF. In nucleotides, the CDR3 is TGTGCTAGCTCCCTTAGCTCCTACAATGAGCAGTTCTTC.

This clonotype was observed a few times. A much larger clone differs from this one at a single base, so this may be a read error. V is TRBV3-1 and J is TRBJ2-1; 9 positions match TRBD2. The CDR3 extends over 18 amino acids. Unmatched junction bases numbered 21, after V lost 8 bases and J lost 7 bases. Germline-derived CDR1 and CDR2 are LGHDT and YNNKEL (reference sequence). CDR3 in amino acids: CASCFIAGERISLNEQFF. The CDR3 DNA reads TGTGCCAGCTGTTTTATAGCGGGAGAGAGGATCTCCCTTAATGAGCAGTTCTTC.

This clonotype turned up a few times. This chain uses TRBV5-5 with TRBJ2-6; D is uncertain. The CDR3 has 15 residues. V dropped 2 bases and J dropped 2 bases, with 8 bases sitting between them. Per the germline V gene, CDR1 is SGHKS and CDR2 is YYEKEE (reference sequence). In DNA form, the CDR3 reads TGTGCCAGCAGCTTAGATCGACCTGGGGCCAACGTCCTGACTTTC. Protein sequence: CASSLDRPGANVLTF. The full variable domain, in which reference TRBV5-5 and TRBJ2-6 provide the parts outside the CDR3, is DAGVTQSPTHLIKTRGQQVTLRCSPISGHKSVSWYQQVLGQGPQFIFQYYEKEERGRGNFPDRFSARQFPNYSSELNVNALLLGDSALYLCASSLDRPGANVLTFGAGSRLTVL.

The CDR3 spells CASSLDQDKNIQYF. DNA of the CDR3: TGTGCCAGCAGCTTAGATCAGGACAAAAACATTCAGTACTTC. The J gene is TRBJ2-4, the V gene TRBV11-2; D unclear. V lost 0 bases and J lost 3, with 6 bases in between. This CDR3 is built from 14 residues. Per germline, CDR1 SGHAT and CDR2 FQNNGV.

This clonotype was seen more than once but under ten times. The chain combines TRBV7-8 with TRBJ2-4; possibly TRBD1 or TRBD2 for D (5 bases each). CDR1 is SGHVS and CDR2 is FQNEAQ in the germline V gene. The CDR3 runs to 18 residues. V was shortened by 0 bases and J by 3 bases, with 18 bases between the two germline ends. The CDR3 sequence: CASSLAGTTASVKNIQYF. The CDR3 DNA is TGTGCCAGCAGCTTAGCAGGGACCACAGCGTCCGTCAAAAACATTCAGTACTTC.

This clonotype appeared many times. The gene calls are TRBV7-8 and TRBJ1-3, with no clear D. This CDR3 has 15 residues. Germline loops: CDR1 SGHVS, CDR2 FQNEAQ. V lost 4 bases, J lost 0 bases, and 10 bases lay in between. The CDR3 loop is CASSSERISGNTIYF. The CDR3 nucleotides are TGTGCCAGCAGCTCGGAAAGGATCTCTGGAAACACCATATATTTT. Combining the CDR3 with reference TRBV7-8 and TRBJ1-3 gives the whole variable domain GAGVSQSPRYKVAKRGQDVALRCDPISGHVSLFWYQQALGQGPEFLTYFQNEAQLDKSGLPSDRFFAERPEGSVSTLKIQRTQQEDSAVYLCASSSERISGNTIYFGEGSWLTVV.

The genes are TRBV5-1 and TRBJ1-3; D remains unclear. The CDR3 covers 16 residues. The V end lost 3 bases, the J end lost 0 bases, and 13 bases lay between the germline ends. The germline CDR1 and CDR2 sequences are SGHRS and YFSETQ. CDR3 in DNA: TGCGCCAGCAGCTACCGCGGCCTCGGCTCTGGAAACACCATATATTTT. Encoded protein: CASSYRGLGSGNTIYF.

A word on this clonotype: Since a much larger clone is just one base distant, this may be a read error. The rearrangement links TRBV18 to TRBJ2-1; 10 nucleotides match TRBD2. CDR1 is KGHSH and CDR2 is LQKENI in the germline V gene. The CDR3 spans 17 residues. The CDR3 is CASSLNSGGFSYNGQFF. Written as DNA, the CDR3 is TGTGCCAGCTCACTCAATAGCGGGGGGTTCTCCTACAATGGGCAGTTCTTC.

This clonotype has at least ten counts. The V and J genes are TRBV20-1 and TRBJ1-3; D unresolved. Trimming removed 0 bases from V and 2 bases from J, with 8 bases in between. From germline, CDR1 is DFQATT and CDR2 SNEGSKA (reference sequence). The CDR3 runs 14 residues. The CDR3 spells CSARDQFAGNTIYF. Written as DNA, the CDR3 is TGCAGTGCTAGAGATCAATTCGCTGGAAACACCATATATTTT.

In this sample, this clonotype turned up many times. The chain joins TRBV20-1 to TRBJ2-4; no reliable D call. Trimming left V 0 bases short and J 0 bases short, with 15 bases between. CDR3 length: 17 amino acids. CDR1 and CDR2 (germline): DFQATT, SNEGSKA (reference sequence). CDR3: CSARETVLSLAKNIQYF. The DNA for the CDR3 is TGCAGTGCTAGAGAAACAGTGTTGTCCCTAGCCAAAAACATTCAGTACTTC.

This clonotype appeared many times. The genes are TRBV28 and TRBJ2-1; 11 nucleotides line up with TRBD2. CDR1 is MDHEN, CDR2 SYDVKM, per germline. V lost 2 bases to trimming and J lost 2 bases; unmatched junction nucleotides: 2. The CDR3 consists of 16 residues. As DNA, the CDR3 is TGTGCCAGCAGTTTACTAGCGGGAGGACCCTACAATGAGCAGTTCTTC. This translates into CASSLLAGGPYNEQFF.

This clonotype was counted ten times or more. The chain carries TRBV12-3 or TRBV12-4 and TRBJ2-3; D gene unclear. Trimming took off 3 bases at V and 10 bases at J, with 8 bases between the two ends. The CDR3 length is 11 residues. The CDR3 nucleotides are TGTGCCAGCAGTTTCCTGAGACCGCAGTATTTT. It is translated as CASSFLRPQYF.

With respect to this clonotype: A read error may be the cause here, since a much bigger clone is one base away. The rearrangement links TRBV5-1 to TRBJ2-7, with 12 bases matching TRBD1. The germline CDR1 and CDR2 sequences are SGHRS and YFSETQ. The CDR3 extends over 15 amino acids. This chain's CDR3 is CASSITRDRGHEHYF. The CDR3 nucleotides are TGCGCCAGCAGCATTACCCGGGACAGGGGGCACGAGCACTACTTC.

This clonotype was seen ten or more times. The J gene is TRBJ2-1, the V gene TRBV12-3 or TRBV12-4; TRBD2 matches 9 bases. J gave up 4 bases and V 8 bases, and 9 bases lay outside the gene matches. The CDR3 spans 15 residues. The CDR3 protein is CASGELAGFYNEQFF. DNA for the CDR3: TGTGCCAGCGGCGAGCTAGCGGGATTTTACAATGAGCAGTTCTTC.

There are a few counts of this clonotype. CDR3 in DNA: TGTGCCAGCAGCTTTTCTAGCCACAATGAGCAGTTCTTC. Translated: CASSFSSHNEQFF. The J gene is TRBJ2-1, the V gene TRBV7-3; a possible D gene is TRBD2 (5 bases). V was cut by 3 bases and J by 5 bases, with 8 bases left in between. CDR1 and CDR2 from the germline V gene are SGHTA and FQGTGA. CDR3 length: 13 residues.

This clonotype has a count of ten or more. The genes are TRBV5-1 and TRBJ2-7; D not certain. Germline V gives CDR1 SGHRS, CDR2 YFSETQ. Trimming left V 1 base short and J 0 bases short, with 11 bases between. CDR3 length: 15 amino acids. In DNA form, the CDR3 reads TGCGCCAGCAGCTTGTCTTCCAGGTCCTCCTACGAGCAGTACTTC. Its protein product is CASSLSSRSSYEQYF.

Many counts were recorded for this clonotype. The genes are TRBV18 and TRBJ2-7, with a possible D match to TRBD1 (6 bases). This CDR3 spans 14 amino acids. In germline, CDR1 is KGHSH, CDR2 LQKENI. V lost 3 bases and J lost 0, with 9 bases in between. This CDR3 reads CASSPRTDSYEQYF. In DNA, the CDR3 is TGTGCCAGCTCACCCCGGACAGACTCCTACGAGCAGTACTTC. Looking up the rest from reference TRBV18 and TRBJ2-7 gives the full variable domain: NAGVMQNPRHLVRRRGQEARLRCSPMKGHSHVYWYRQLPEEGLKFMVYLQKENIIDESGMPKERFSAEFPKEGPSILRIQQVVRGDSAAYFCASSPRTDSYEQYFGPGTRLTVT.

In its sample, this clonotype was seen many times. The CDR3 nucleotides are TGCAGCGTTTTCCTAGCCAAAAACATTCAGTACTTC. Translating it yields CSVFLAKNIQYF. The gene calls are TRBV29-1 and TRBJ2-4; no clear D gene. Deletions cut 5 bases from V and 0 bases from J, with 5 bases between. The CDR3 runs 12 residues. Looked up from germline, CDR1 is SQVTM and CDR2 is ANQGSEA.

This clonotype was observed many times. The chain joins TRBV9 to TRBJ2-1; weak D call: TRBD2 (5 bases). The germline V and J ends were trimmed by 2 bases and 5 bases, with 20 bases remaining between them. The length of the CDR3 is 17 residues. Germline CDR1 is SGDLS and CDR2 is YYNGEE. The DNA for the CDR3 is TGTGCCAGCAGCGTCGGAGGAGGACTCTGGGAAAACAATGAGCAGTTCTTC. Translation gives CASSVGGGLWENNEQFF.

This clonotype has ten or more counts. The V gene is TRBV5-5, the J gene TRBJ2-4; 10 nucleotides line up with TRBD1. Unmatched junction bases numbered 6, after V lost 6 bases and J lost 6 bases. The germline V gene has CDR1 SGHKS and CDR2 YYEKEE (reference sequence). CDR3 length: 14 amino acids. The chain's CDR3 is CASMRTGGRNIQYF. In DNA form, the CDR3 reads TGTGCCAGCATGCGGACAGGGGGGAGAAACATTCAGTACTTC.

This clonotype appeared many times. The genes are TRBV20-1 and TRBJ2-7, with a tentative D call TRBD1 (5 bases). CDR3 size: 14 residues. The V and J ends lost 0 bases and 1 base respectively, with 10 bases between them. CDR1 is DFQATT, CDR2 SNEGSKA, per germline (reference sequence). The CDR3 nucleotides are TGCAGTGCTAGAGATCAGGGCAGATCCTACGAGCAGTACTTC. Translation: CSARDQGRSYEQYF.

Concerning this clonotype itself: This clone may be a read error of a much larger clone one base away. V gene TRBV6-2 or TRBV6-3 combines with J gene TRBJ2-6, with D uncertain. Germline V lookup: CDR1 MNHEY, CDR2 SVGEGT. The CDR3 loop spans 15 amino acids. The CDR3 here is CASSYAPSGDNVLTF. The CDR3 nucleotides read TGTGCCAGCAGTTACGCTCCGTCTGGGGACAACGTCCTGACTTTC.

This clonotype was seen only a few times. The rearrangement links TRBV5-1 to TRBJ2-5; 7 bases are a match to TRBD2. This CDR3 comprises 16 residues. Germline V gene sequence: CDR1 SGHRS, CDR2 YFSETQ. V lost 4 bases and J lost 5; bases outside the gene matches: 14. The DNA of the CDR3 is TGCGCCAGCAGCCTGCTGCTAGCGGCTCACGGCGAGACCCAGTACTTC. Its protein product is CASSLLLAAHGETQYF. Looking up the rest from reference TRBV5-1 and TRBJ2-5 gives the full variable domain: KAGVTQTPRYLIKTRGQQVTLSCSPISGHRSVSWYQQTPGQGLQFLFEYFSETQRNKGNFPGRFSGRQFSNSRSEMNVSTLELGDSALYLCASSLLLAAHGETQYFGPGTRLLVL.

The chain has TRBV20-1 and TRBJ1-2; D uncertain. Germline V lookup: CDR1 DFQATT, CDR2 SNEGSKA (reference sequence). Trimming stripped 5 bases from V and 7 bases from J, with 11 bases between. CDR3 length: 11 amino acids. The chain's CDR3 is CSAPSFAGYTF. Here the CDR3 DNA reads TGCAGTGCTCCTTCGTTTGCTGGCTACACCTTC.

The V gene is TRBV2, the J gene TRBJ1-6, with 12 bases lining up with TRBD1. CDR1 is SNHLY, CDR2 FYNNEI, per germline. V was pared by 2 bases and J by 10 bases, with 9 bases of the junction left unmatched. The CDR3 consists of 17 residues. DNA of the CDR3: TGTGCCAGCAGTGAACCCTCCGGGACAGGGGGCAGGTCACCCCTCCACTTT. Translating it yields CASSEPSGTGGRSPLHF.